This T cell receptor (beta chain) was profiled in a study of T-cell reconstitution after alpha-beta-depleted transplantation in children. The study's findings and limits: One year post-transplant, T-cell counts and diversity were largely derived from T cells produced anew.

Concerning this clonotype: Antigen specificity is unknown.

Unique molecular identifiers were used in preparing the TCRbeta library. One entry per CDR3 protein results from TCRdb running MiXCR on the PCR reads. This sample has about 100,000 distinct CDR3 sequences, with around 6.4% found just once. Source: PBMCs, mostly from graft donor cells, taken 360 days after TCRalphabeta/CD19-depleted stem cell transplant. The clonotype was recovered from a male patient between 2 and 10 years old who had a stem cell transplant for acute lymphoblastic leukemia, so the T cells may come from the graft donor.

CDR3 sequence (DNA): TGTGCCAGCTCACCACCCACGTACTCCTACGAGCAGTACTTC. Translated: CASSPPTYSYEQYF. The chain couples TRBV18 to TRBJ2-7; D is unresolved. V was pared by 0 bases and J by 0 bases, with 6 bases between. The germline gives CDR1 KGHSH, CDR2 LQKENI. This CDR3 has 14 residues. The full variable domain, its missing parts supplied by reference TRBV18 and TRBJ2-7, is NAGVMQNPRHLVRRRGQEARLRCSPMKGHSHVYWYRQLPEEGLKFMVYLQKENIIDESGMPKERFSAEFPKEGPSILRIQQVVRGDSAAYFCASSPPTYSYEQYFGPGTRLTVT.